This T cell receptor beta chain was documented in a study of cytomegalovirus exposure and HLA in healthy donors. The study's findings and limits: Prior analysis indicated that the majority of TCR beta V segments exhibited productivity approximately 87% or approximately 30% of the time.

Comments on this clone: Its antigen is not identified.

PCR used 60 Vbeta primers and 13 Jbeta primers. The table came from immunoSEQ multiplex PCR; TCRdb's copy has only in-frame clones and leaves some out. The table shows fewer than 150,000 clones, with around 68% occurring only once. CDR1 SGDLS and CDR2 YYNGEE come from the germline V gene. The length of the CDR3 is 13 residues. V lost 3 bases to trimming and J lost 6 bases, with 10 bases between them. This receptor was identified in a woman aged 35 to 49 in good health and CMV-seropositive. Source material: PBMCs. V and J are TRBV9 and TRBJ1-3; no clear D gene. The CDR3 DNA reads TGTGCCAGCAGCGCCCCTCAGGCAAACACCATATATTTT. This codes for CASSAPQANTIYF. Full variable domain (missing parts from reference TRBV9 and TRBJ1-3): DSGVTQTPKHLITATGQRVTLRCSPRSGDLSVYWYQQSLDQGLQFLIQYYNGEERAKGNILERFSAQQFPDLHSELNLSSLELGDSALYFCASSAPQANTIYFGEGSWLTVV.